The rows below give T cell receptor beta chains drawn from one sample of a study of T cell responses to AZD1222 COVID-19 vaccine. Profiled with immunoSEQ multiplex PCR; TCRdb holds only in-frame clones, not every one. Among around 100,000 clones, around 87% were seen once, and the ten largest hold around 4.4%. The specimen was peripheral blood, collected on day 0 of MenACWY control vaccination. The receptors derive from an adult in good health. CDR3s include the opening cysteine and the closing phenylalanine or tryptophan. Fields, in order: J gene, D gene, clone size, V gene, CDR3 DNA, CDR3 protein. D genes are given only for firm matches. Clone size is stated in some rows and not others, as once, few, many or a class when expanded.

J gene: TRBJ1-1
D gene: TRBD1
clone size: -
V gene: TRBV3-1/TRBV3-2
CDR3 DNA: TGTGCCAGCAGCCCCATTGCACAGGGGGCCGCTGAAGCTTTCTTT
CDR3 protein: CASSPIAQGAAEAFF

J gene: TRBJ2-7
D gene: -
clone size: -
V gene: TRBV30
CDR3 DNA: TGTGCCTGGAGTGTCACATTATACTACGAGCAGTACTTC
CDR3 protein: CAWSVTLYYEQYF

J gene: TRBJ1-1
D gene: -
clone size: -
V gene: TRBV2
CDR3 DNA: TGTGCCAGCAGAACCTTAGGGGTTATGAACACTGAAGCTTTCTTT
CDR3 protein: CASRTLGVMNTEAFF

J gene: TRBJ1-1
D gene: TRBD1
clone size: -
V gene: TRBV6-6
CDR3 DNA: TGTGCCAGCAGTCCTCAGGGGGCGAAAGAAGCTTTCTTT
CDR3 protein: CASSPQGAKEAFF

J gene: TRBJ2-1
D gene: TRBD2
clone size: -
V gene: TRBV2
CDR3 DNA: TGTGCCAGCAGTGGGGCTAGCGGGTCCCTCTACAATGAGCAGTTCTTC
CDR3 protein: CASSGASGSLYNEQFF

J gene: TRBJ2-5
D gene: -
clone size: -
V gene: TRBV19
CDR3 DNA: TGTGCCAGTAGTATCCTTGACACGGAGACCCAGTACTTC
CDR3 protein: CASSILDTETQYF

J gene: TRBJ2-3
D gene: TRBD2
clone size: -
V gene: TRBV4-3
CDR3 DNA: TGCGCCAGCAGCCAAGAGGGAGGGGGCACAGATACGCAGTATTTT
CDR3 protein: CASSQEGGGTDTQYF

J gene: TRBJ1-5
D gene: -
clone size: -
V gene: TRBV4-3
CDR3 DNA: TGCGCCAGCAGCCAAGATCTAAGGGAGCCCCAGCATTTT
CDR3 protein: CASSQDLREPQHF

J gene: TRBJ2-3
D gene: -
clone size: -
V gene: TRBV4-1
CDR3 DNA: TGCGCCAGCAGCCAAGAAGGTCGCAGGGGAGCAGATACGCAGTATTTT
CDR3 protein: CASSQEGRRGADTQYF

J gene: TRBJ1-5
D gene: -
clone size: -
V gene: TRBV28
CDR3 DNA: TGTGCCAGCAGTTTACGGGGTCAGCCCCAGCATTTT
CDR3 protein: CASSLRGQPQHF

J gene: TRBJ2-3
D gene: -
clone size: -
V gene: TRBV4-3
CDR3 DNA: TGCGCCAGCAGCCCCACGCCGAGGGGCGGGGATACGCAGTATTTT
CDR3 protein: CASSPTPRGGDTQYF

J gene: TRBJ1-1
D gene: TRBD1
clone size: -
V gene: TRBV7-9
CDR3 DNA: TGTGCCAGCAGCTTACAGGGGGCTGGTGGCACTGAAGCTTTCTTT
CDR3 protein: CASSLQGAGGTEAFF

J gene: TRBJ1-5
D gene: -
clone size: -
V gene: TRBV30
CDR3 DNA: TGTGCCTGGAGTGTAGATGGCAATCAGCCCCAGCATTTT
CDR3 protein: CAWSVDGNQPQHF

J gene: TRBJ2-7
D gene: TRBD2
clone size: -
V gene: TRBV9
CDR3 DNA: TGTGCCAGCAGCGTAAATAGCGGGGCAACCTACGAGCAGTACTTC
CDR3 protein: CASSVNSGATYEQYF

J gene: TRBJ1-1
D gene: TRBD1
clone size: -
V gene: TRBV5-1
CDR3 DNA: TGCGCCAGCAGCTACGGGACAGGGGCGGCGAACACTGAAGCTTTCTTT
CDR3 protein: CASSYGTGAANTEAFF

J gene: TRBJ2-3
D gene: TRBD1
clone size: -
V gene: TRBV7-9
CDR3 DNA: TGTGCCAGCAGCTTAACAGGGGTAGGAGATACGCAGTATTTT
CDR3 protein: CASSLTGVGDTQYF

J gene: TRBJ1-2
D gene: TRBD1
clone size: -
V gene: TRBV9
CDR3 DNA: TGTGCCAGCAGCGTGTGGAAGGGGGCGAACTATGGCTACACCTTC
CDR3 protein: CASSVWKGANYGYTF

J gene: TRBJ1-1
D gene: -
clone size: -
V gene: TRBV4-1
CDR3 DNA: TGCGCCAGCAGCCACCTCCAGGGCCAGAACACTGAAGCTTTCTTT
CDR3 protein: CASSHLQGQNTEAFF

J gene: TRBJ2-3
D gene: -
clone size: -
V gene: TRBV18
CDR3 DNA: TGTGCCAGCTCACCACTTTCTAGCGCTGATACGCAGTATTTT
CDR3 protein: CASSPLSSADTQYF

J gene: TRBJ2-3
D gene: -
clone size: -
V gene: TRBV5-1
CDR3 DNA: TGCGCCAGCAGCTTAGAAAACAGGGTTGCAGATACGCAGTATTTT
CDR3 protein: CASSLENRVADTQYF

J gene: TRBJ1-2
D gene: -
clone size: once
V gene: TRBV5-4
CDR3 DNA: TGTGCCAGCAGCATGCCGGGGGCCCGGGTCGGTTATGGCTACACCTTC
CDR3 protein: CASSMPGARVGYGYTF

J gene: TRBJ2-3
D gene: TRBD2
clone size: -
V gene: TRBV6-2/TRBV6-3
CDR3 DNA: TGTGCCAGCAGCCCCAAAGTGACTAGCGGGGCCCTCACAGATACGCAGTATTTT
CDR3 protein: CASSPKVTSGALTDTQYF

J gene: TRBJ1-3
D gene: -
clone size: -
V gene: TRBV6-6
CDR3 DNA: TGTGCCAGCAGTTACTCGTCGGGGGTAGGCGGAAACACCATATATTTT
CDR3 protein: CASSYSSGVGGNTIYF

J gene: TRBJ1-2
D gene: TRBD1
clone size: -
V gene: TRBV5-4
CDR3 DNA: TGTGCCAGCAGCTTGGCCGCAGGACAGGGGAGTGGCTACACCTTC
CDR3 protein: CASSLAAGQGSGYTF

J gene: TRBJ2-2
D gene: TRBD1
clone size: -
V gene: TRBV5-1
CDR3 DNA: TGCGCCAGCAGTCCCCAGGGGGCGGAAGGGGAGCTGTTTTTT
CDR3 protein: CASSPQGAEGELFF

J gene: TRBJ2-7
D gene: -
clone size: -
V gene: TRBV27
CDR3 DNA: TGTGCCAGCAGTTTATCTCCAGGGGGGAACGAGCAGTACTTC
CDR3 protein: CASSLSPGGNEQYF

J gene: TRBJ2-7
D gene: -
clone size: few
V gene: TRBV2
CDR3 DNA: TGTGCCAGCAGTGAAGGGAGCCAATTCGGACAGTACTTC
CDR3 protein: CASSEGSQFGQYF

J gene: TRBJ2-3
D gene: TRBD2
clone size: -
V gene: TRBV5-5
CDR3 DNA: TGTGCCAGCAGCTGGAGACTAGCGGGCACAGATACGCAGTATTTT
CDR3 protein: CASSWRLAGTDTQYF

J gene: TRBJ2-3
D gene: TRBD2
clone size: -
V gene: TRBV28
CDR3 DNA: TGTGCCAGCGGCCAAGCGGGAGCCCGCACAGATACGCAGTATTTT
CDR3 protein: CASGQAGARTDTQYF

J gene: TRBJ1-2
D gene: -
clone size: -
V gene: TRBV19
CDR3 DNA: TGTGCCAGTAGTACCCAAGACAAGTATGGCTACACCTTC
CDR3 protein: CASSTQDKYGYTF

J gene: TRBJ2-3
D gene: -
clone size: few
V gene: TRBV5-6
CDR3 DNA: TGTGCCAGCAGCTTGGAGGCAACCCCCACAGATACGCAGTATTTT
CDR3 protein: CASSLEATPTDTQYF

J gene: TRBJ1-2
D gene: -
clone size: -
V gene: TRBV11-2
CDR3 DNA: TGTGCCAGCAGCTTTATACCGGGGGGCAGTGGCTACACCTTC
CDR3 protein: CASSFIPGGSGYTF

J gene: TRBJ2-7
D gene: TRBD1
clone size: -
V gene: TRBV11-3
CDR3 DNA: TGTGCCAGCAGCTTAGATGGACAGGGAAGTTTCTACGAGCAGTACTTC
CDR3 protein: CASSLDGQGSFYEQYF

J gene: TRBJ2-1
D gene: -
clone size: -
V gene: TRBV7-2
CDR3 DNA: TGTGCCAGCAGCCTAGATATAGATGAGCAGTTCTTC
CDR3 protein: CASSLDIDEQFF

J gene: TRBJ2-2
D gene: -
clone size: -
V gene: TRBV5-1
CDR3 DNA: TGCGCCAGCAGCTTGGTGCCAGGTATCGGGGAGCTGTTTTTT
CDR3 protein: CASSLVPGIGELFF

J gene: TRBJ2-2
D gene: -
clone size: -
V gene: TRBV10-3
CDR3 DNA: TGTGCCATCAGCTATCAGCAGGGGCCAGGCACCGGGGAGCTGTTTTTT
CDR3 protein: CAISYQQGPGTGELFF